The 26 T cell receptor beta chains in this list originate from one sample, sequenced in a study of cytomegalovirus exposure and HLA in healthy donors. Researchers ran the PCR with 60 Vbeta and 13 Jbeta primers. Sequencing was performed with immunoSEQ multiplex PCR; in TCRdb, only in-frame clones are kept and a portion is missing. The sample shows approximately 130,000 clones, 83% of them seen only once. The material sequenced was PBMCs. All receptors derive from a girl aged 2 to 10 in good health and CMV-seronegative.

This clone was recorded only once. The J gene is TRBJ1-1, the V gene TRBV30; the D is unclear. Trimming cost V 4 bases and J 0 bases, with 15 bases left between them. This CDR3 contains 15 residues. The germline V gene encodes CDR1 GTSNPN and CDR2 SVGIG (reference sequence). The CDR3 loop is CAWNPRRIMNTEAFF. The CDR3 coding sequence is TGTGCCTGGAACCCGCGGAGGATAATGAACACTGAAGCTTTCTTT.

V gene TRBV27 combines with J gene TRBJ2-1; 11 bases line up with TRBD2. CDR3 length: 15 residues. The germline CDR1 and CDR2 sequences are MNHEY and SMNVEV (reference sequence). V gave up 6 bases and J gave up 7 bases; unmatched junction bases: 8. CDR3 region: CASSSTGTSGNEQFF. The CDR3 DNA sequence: TGTGCCAGCAGCTCGACCGGGACTAGCGGTAATGAGCAGTTCTTC.

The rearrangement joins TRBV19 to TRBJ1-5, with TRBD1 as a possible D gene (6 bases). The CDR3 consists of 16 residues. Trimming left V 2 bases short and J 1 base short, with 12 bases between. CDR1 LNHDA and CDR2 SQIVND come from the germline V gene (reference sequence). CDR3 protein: CASSISDRMSNQPQHF. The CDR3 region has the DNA TGTGCCAGTAGTATATCTGACAGGATGAGCAATCAGCCCCAGCATTTT.

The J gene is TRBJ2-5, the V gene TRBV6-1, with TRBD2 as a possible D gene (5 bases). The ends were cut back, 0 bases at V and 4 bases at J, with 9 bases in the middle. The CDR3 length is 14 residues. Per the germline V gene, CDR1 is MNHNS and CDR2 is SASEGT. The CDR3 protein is CASSEAGGGETQYF. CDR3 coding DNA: TGTGCCAGCAGTGAAGCTGGCGGAGGAGAGACCCAGTACTTC.

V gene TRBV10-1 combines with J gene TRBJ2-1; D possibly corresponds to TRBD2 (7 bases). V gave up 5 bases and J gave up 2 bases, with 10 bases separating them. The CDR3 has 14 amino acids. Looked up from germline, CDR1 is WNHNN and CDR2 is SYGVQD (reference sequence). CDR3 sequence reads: CASSRGGTYNEQFF. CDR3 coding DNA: TGCGCCAGCAGTCGCGGGGGCACCTACAATGAGCAGTTCTTC.

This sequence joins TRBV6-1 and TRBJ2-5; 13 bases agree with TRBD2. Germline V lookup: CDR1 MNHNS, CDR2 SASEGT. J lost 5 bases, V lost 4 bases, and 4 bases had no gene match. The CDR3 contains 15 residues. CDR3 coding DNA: TGTGCCAGCAGTGGGACTAGCGGGGGCGGGGAGACCCAGTACTTC. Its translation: CASSGTSGGGETQYF.

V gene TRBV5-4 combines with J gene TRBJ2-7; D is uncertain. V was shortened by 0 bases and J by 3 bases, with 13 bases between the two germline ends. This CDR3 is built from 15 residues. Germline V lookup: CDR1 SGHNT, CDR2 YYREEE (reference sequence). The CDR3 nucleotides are TGTGCCAGCAGCTTGGACGAATTACCCAGCTACGAGCAGTACTTC. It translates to CASSLDELPSYEQYF.

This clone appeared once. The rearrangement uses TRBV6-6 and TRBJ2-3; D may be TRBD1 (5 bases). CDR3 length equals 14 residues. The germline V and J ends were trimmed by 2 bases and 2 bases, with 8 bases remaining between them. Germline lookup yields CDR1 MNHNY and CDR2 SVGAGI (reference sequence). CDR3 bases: TGTGCCAGCAGTTACAGACAGACCACAGATACGCAGTATTTT. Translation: CASSYRQTTDTQYF.

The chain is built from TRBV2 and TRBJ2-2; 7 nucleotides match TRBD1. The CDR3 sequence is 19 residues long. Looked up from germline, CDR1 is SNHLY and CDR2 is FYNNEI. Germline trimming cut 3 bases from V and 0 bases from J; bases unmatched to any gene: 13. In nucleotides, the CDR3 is TGTGCCAGCAGTGATCCGGACAGGTCCAAGGTTACGAACACCGGGGAGCTGTTTTTT. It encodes CASSDPDRSKVTNTGELFF.

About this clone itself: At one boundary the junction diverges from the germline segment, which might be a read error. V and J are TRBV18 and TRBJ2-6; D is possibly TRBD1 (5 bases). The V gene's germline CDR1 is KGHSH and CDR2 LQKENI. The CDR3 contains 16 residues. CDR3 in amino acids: CASSPRDSPGANVLTF. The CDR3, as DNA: TGTGCCAGCTCGCCACGCGACAGTCCTGGGGCCAACGTCCTGACTTTC.

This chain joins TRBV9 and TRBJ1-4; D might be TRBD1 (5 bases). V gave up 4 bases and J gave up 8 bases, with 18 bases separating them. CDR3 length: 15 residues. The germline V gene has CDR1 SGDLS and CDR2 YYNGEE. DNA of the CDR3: TGTGCCAGCAGCCCCGGGGGACCTTCGGGAGAAAAACTGTTTTTT. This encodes CASSPGGPSGEKLFF.

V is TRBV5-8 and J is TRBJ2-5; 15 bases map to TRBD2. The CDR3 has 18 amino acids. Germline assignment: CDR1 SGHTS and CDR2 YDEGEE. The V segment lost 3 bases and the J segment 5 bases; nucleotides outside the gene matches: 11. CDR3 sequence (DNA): TGTGCCAGCAGCTCTGGGACTAGCGGGAGGCCAAATGAGGAGACCCAGTACTTC. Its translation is CASSSGTSGRPNEETQYF.

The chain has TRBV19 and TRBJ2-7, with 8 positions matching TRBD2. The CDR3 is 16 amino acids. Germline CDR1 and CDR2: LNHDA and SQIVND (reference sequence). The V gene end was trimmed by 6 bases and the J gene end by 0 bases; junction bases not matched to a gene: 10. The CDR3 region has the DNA TGTGCCAGTAGCCTCGCGGGGGGCCTATCCTCCTACGAGCAGTACTTC. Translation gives CASSLAGGLSSYEQYF.

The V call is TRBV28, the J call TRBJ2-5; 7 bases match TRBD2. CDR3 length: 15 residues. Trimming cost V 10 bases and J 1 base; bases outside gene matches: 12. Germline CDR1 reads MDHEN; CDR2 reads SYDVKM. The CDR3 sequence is CATLGSGISQETQYF. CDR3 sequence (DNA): TGTGCCACCCTGGGGAGCGGGATCTCCCAAGAGACCCAGTACTTC.

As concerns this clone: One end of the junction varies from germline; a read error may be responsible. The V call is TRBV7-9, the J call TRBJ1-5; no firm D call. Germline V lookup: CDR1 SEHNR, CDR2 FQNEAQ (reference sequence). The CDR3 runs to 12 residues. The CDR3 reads CSSSLNYQPQHF. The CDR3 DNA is TGTTCCAGCAGCTTAAACTATCAGCCCCAGCATTTT.

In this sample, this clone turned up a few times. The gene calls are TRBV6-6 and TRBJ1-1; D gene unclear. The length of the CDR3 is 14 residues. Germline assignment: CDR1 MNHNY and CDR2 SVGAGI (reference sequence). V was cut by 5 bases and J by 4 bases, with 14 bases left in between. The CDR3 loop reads CASSPGVEGTEAFF. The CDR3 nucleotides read TGTGCCAGCAGTCCCGGGGTAGAGGGCACTGAAGCTTTCTTT.

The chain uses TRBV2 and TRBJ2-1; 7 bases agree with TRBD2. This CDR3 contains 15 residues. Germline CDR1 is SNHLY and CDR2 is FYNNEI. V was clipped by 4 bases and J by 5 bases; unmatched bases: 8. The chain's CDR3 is CASSATSAEHNEQFF. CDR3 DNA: TGTGCCAGCAGTGCCACTAGCGCTGAACACAATGAGCAGTTCTTC.

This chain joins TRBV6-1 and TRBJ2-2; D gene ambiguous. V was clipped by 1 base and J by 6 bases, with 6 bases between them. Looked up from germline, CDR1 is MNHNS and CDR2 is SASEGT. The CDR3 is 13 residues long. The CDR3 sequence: CASSEGSSGELFF. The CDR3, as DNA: TGTGCCAGCAGTGAAGGTAGCTCCGGGGAGCTGTTTTTT.

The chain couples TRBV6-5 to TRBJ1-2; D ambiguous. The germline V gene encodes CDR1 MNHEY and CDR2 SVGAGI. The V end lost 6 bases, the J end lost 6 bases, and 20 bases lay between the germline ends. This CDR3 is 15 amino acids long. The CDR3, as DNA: TGTGCCAGCAGCCCCGGATCGGCACTAACTAATGGCTACACCTTC. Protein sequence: CASSPGSALTNGYTF.

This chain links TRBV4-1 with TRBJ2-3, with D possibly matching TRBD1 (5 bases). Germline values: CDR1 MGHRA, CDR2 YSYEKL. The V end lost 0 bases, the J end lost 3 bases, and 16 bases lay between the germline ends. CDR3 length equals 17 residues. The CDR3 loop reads CASSQDQGRVMTDTQYF. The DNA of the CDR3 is TGCGCCAGCAGCCAAGATCAGGGCAGGGTGATGACAGATACGCAGTATTTT.

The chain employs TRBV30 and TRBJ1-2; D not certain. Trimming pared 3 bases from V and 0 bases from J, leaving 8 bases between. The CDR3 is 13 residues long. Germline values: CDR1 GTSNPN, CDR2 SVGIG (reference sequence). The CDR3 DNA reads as TGTGCCTGGAGAGGAACAGCTAACTATGGCTACACCTTC. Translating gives CAWRGTANYGYTF.

Here the CDR3 reads CASSLGQLAYEQYF. As DNA, the CDR3 is TGTGCCAGCAGCTTAGGGCAGTTGGCCTACGAGCAGTACTTC. The genes are TRBV7-9 and TRBJ2-7; no clear D gene. This CDR3 comprises 14 residues. V was trimmed by 1 base and J by 2 bases, leaving 9 bases between them. Germline V CDR1 and CDR2: SEHNR, FQNEAQ (reference sequence). The entire variable domain, with the rest obtained from reference TRBV7-9 and TRBJ2-7, is as follows: DTGVSQNPRHKITKRGQNVTFRCDPISEHNRLYWYRQTLGQGPEFLTYFQNEAQLEKSRLLSDRFSAERPKGSFSTLEIQRTEQGDSAMYLCASSLGQLAYEQYFGPGTRLTVT.

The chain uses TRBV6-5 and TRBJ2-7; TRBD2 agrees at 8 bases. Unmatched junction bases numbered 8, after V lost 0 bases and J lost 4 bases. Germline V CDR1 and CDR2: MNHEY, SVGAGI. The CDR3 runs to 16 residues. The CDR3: CASSYSAPAGAYEQYF. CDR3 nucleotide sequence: TGTGCCAGCAGTTACTCGGCTCCAGCGGGGGCTTACGAGCAGTACTTC.

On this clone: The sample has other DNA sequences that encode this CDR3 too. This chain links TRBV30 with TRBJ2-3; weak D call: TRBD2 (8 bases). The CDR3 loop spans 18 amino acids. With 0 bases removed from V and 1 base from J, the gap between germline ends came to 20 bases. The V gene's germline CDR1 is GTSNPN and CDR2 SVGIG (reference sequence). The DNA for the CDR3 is TGTGCCTGGAGTGTCCGCGCCGGGAGGGGGCCACGCACAGATACGCAGTATTTT. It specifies CAWSVRAGRGPRTDTQYF.

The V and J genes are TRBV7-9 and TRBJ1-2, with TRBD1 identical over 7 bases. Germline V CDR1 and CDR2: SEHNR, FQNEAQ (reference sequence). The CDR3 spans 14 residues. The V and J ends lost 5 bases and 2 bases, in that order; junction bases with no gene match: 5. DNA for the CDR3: TGTGCCAGCAGCCCCGCGGACAGGAACTATGGCTACACCTTC. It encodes CASSPADRNYGYTF. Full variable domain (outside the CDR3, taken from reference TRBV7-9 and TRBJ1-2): DTGVSQNPRHKITKRGQNVTFRCDPISEHNRLYWYRQTLGQGPEFLTYFQNEAQLEKSRLLSDRFSAERPKGSFSTLEIQRTEQGDSAMYLCASSPADRNYGYTFGSGTRLTVV.

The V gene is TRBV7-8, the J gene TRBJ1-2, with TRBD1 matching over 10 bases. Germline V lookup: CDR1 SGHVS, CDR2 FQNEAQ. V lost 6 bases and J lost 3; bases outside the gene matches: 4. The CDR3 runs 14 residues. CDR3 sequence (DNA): TGTGCCAGCAGATACGGACAGGGGGACTATGGCTACACCTTC. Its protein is CASRYGQGDYGYTF.